Below are 14 T cell receptor beta chains sequenced from a single sample in a study of a mutant IDH1 vaccine in newly diagnosed glioma. Time point in this sample: week 5, during vaccination. Each dose delivered 300 ug of mutant IDH1 20-mer peptide subcutaneously with imiquimod. Clones were read by immunoSEQ multiplex PCR, and TCRdb kept only the in-frame ones, dropping some. The sample holds 70,000 to 100,000 clones, roughly 90% seen once. These receptors have no known antigen. The material was PBMCs, obtained from a glioma patient whose treatment included an IDH1 peptide vaccine. The source of these receptors is a woman aged 50 to 60 with glioma.

The chain uses TRBV19 and TRBJ2-5; tentative D call: TRBD2 (6 bases). The CDR3 spans 13 residues. The germline V gene encodes CDR1 LNHDA and CDR2 SQIVND (reference sequence). The V end lost 9 bases, the J end lost 1 base, and 12 bases lay between the germline ends. The CDR3 DNA sequence: TGTGCCAGCAGGGACTTTACCCAAGAGACCCAGTACTTC. This translates into CASRDFTQETQYF.

The chain is built from TRBV10-3 and TRBJ1-1, with 10 bases matching TRBD1. V lost 10 bases to trimming and J lost 5 bases; unmatched junction nucleotides: 10. The germline CDR1 and CDR2 sequences are ENHRY and SYGVKD. The CDR3 length is 14 residues. CDR3 bases: TGTGCCAGCAGGGACAGGGGATTGAGGACTGAAGCTTTCTTT. This gives the protein CASRDRGLRTEAFF.

The V call is TRBV28, the J call TRBJ1-1; 7 bases line up with TRBD1. The CDR3 runs 18 residues. Germline V lookup: CDR1 MDHEN, CDR2 SYDVKM. J gave up 2 bases and V 0 bases, and 12 bases lay outside the gene matches. CDR3 nucleotides: TGTGCCAGCAGTTTATGGTCGGGTTCGCACAGGGGAAACACTGAAGCTTTCTTT. Amino acids: CASSLWSGSHRGNTEAFF.

The chain combines TRBV25-1 with TRBJ2-7, with 7 bases lining up with TRBD1. V lost 2 bases, J lost 3 bases, and 7 bases stayed unmatched. This CDR3 is 15 amino acids long. Germline lookup yields CDR1 MGHDK and CDR2 SYGVNS. The CDR3 loop reads CASSELGQNLYEQYF. The CDR3 DNA sequence: TGTGCCAGCAGTGAACTGGGACAGAACCTCTACGAGCAGTACTTC.

V and J are TRBV5-1 and TRBJ1-2, with 8 bases that match TRBD1. Trimming cost V 3 bases and J 4 bases; bases outside gene matches: 8. This CDR3 region has 15 residues. The germline V gene has CDR1 SGHRS and CDR2 YFSETQ. CDR3 DNA: TGCGCCAGCAGCTCGGACAATACAGGGGGCTATGGCTACACCTTC. It codes for CASSSDNTGGYGYTF.

J is TRBJ2-7 and V is TRBV9; D possibly corresponds to TRBD1 (5 bases). V was clipped by 5 bases and J by 4 bases, with 16 bases between them. CDR1 is SGDLS and CDR2 is YYNGEE in the germline V gene. This CDR3 contains 14 residues. For the CDR3, the DNA is TGTGCCAGCAGTCCGACCTCAGGGAAATACGAGCAGTACTTC. This sequence encodes CASSPTSGKYEQYF.

V gene TRBV6-1 combines with J gene TRBJ2-2; TRBD2 matches at 15 bases. This CDR3 contains 17 residues. The germline gives CDR1 MNHNS, CDR2 SASEGT. J was trimmed by 1 base and V by 3 bases; bases with no gene match: 0. CDR3 in DNA: TGTGCCAGCAGTGAGGGACTAGCGGGAGGGAACACCGGGGAGCTGTTTTTT. It codes for CASSEGLAGGNTGELFF.

V gene TRBV5-1 combines with J gene TRBJ2-2, with D hard to call. CDR1 and CDR2 from the germline V gene are SGHRS and YFSETQ. The CDR3 consists of 13 residues. The ends were cut back, 4 bases at V and 2 bases at J, with 6 bases in the middle. The CDR3 reads CASSSENTGELFF. As DNA, the CDR3 is TGCGCCAGCAGCAGTGAAAACACCGGGGAGCTGTTTTTT.

The J gene is TRBJ1-4, the V gene TRBV28; 7 bases match TRBD1. Germline lookup yields CDR1 MDHEN and CDR2 SYDVKM. The trim removed 2 bases at V and 7 bases at J, leaving 7 bases unmatched. The CDR3 length is 15 residues. The DNA for the CDR3 is TGTGCCAGCAGTTTAGGAGGGGGCTTGAGTGAAAAACTGTTTTTT. Translated, it gives CASSLGGGLSEKLFF.

The rearrangement joins TRBV6-6 to TRBJ2-7; the D gene is possibly TRBD2 (6 bases). Germline lookup yields CDR1 MNHNY and CDR2 SVGAGI (reference sequence). V lost 7 bases to trimming and J lost 6 bases, with 16 bases between them. The CDR3 totals 13 residues. The CDR3 loop is CASTPTSQSEQYF. The DNA of the CDR3 is TGTGCCAGCACCCCGACTAGTCAAAGCGAGCAGTACTTC.

This clone was seen a few times. The chain carries TRBV6-4 and TRBJ2-1; 7 bases map to TRBD2. In germline, CDR1 is MRHNA, CDR2 SNTAGT. Trimming at V came to 0 bases and at J to 3 bases, leaving 2 bases not matched to a gene. The CDR3 contains 15 residues. The CDR3 protein is CASSDSAGDYNEQFF. CDR3 bases: TGTGCCAGCAGTGACTCGGCGGGAGACTACAATGAGCAGTTCTTC.

The V and J genes are TRBV6-5 and TRBJ2-7; TRBD1 agrees at 10 bases. The CDR3 is made up of 14 amino acids. V trimming: 7 bases; J trimming: 3 bases; junction bases outside the gene matches: 6. Germline CDR1 MNHEY, CDR2 SVGAGI. DNA for the CDR3: TGTGCCAGCACCTGGGGACAGGGGAACTACGAGCAGTACTTC. Translated: CASTWGQGNYEQYF.

V is TRBV21-1 and J is TRBJ2-1; no check of the table's D call, TRBD2, against the DNA was made. TRBV21-1 is a pseudogene. The CDR3 spans 16 residues. CDR3 loop: CASSDLPLADKHQQFF. The CDR3, as DNA: TGTGCCAGCAGCGACCTACCACTAGCGGACAAACACCAGCAGTTCTTC.

This clone appeared once. The chain is built from TRBV18 and TRBJ2-7; D not resolved. V lost 4 bases to trimming and J lost 6 bases, with 13 bases between them. The CDR3 is made up of 13 amino acids. Germline values: CDR1 KGHSH, CDR2 LQKENI. CDR3 residues: CASSLPLPSEQYF. The CDR3 DNA reads as TGTGCCAGCTCACTCCCCCTTCCTAGCGAGCAGTACTTC.